These T cell receptor beta chains were read from a single sample in a study of blood T cells in healthy people across ages. TCRdb redid the calling of the 5' RACE reads with MiXCR, one entry per CDR3 protein. In the table there are 600,000 to 900,000 distinct CDR3 sequences, around 25% of which are singletons. The same data also contributed to another study, on T cells of mothers and their children.

Sequencing was carried out using blood. The receptors come from a boy aged 10-17 years in good health. CDR3s include the opening cysteine and the closing phenylalanine or tryptophan. The D gene is left open where the match is weak. The size field is filled for only some rows; it gives once, few, many or a size class.

- - TRBJ2-7 TRBV3-1 TGTGCCAGCAGCCACCTGGACACGTCTTACGAGCAGTACTTC CASSHLDTSYEQYF
- - TRBJ2-2 TRBV5-1 TGCGCCAGCACCGAGGGGGACTCCGGGGAGCTGTTTTTT CASTEGDSGELFF
- - TRBJ2-5 TRBV12-3/TRBV12-4 TGTGCCAGCAGTTTATGGCGGACGGGGACCCAGTACTTC CASSLWRTGTQYF
TRBD1 - TRBJ2-3 TRBV25-1 TGTGCCAGCAGTAGACAATCAACAGGGGTGCGGCAGTATTTT CASSRQSTGVRQYF
TRBD1 - TRBJ1-2 TRBV7-9 TGTGCCAGCAGCTCCCGGGACAGGGGGCTTTCAAACTATGGCTACACCTTC CASSSRDRGLSNYGYTF
- few TRBJ2-6 TRBV5-6 TGTGCCAGCAGCTTGGGAACACCTGGGGCCAACGTCCTGACTTTC CASSLGTPGANVLTF
- - TRBJ1-2 TRBV27 TGTGCCAGCAGTAAATGGGGGCCCCCTAACTATGGCTACACCTTC CASSKWGPPNYGYTF
- - TRBJ1-5 TRBV29-1 TGCAGCGTTGGAGAGGGAGAAGGGAATCAGCCCCAGCATTTT CSVGEGEGNQPQHF
TRBD1 - TRBJ2-7 TRBV12-3/TRBV12-4 TGTGCCAGCAGTGACCTGGACAGGGGCTCCTACGAGCAGTACTTC CASSDLDRGSYEQYF
- many TRBJ1-2 TRBV12-3/TRBV12-4 TGTGCCAGCAGTTTTTCTAACTATGGCTACACCTTC CASSFSNYGYTF
- - TRBJ2-3 TRBV20-1 TGCAGTGCTAGAAGCGCCGAATCTAGCACAGATACGCAGTATTTT CSARSAESSTDTQYF
TRBD2 - TRBJ2-1 TRBV6-6 TGTGCCAGCAGGCCTACTAGCGGGGGCCTCCCCAATGAGCAGTTCTTC CASRPTSGGLPNEQFF
- - TRBJ1-5 TRBV20-1 TGCAGTGCTAGACCGCTGAGCAATCAGCCCCAGCATTTT CSARPLSNQPQHF
- once TRBJ2-1 TRBV10-3 TGTGCCATCTCATCCCCTCGGGGCGTCTACAATGAGCAGTTCTTC CAISSPRGVYNEQFF
TRBD1 - TRBJ2-2 TRBV15 TGTGCCACCAGCAGCGGACAGGCGCCCACCGGGGAGCTGTTTTTT CATSSGQAPTGELFF
- - TRBJ1-5 TRBV15 TGTGCCACCAGCAGAGTCCCAACTACAGCGGCCCCCACACCCCAGCATTTT CATSRVPTTAAPTPQHF
TRBD2 - TRBJ2-3 TRBV12-3/TRBV12-4 TGTGCCAGCAGCCCTTCTAGCGGGGGTGCACAAGGTACGCAGTATTTT CASSPSSGGAQGTQYF
- - TRBJ2-1 TRBV29-1 TGCAGCGTAGTGAAGATTCCCGGGAATGAGCAGTTCTTC CSVVKIPGNEQFF
- - TRBJ1-4 TRBV5-1 TGCGCCAGCAGCTTGGCGCCCGCTGAAAAACTGTTTTTT CASSLAPAEKLFF
- - TRBJ1-4 TRBV4-3 TGCGCCAGCAGCCCCTCAGGGACGACTAATGAAAAACTGTTTTTT CASSPSGTTNEKLFF
- - TRBJ2-5 TRBV14 TGTGCCAGCAGCCTCTATGGACGCCTATCTTCTCAAGAGACCCAGTACTTC CASSLYGRLSSQETQYF
- few TRBJ2-1 TRBV29-1 TGCAGCGTTCACACCCACAATGAGCAGTTCTTC CSVHTHNEQFF
- few TRBJ1-4 TRBV7-9 TGTGCCAGCAGACGAGAGGGCGGATCAACTAATGAAAAACTGTTTTTT CASRREGGSTNEKLFF
TRBD2 few TRBJ2-5 TRBV11-2 TGTGCCAGCATCCAAGGGCGGGGGGACTACCGGGAGACCCAGTACTTC CASIQGRGDYRETQYF
- many TRBJ2-4 TRBV2 TGTGCCAGCAGTGAAGACGGGGGCACGGGAAACATTCAGTACTTC CASSEDGGTGNIQYF
- - TRBJ1-5 TRBV10-3 TGTGCCACCGGGGATTCGATACAGCCCCAGCATTTT CATGDSIQPQHF
- - TRBJ1-1 TRBV28 TGTGCCAGCAGTCCCGGGACATGGGGAGGGGGAAACACTGAAGCTTTCTTT CASSPGTWGGGNTEAFF
- - TRBJ2-5 TRBV12-5 TGTGCTAGTGGTTTGGCGTTCGGGGGGCCTCAGTACTTC CASGLAFGGPQYF
- - TRBJ2-6 TRBV5-4 TGTGCCAGCAGCTTGGCCGGGGGTGCTGGGGCCAACGTCCTGACTTTC CASSLAGGAGANVLTF
- - TRBJ1-5 TRBV20-1 TGCAGTGCTAGAGATCGGGGGCATCAGCCCCAGCATTTT CSARDRGHQPQHF
- - TRBJ2-7 TRBV28 TGTGCCAGCAGCAGGGACGAAGCCTACGAGCAGTACTTC CASSRDEAYEQYF
TRBD1 - TRBJ2-1 TRBV4-1 TGCGCCAGCAGCCAAGATCTGGTCAGGGGGCAGAATGAGCAGTTCTTC CASSQDLVRGQNEQFF
- - TRBJ1-1 TRBV28 TGTGCCAGCAGTTTCACGCAGGGAGGGGGCACTGAAGCTTTCTTT CASSFTQGGGTEAFF
TRBD1 - TRBJ2-7 TRBV28 TGTGCCAGCAGTTCCGTCCCCTTGGGACAGGGCTACGAGCAGTACTTC CASSSVPLGQGYEQYF